The entry below describes one T cell receptor (beta chain). The antigen remains undetermined. These data belong to a study of tumor and adjacent non-tumor tissue in lung cancer. No cell sorting was done before RNA was extracted from the tissue. Newly diagnosed lung cancer patients had thoracic surgery in China, August–late 2014, without prior chemotherapy. TCRbeta libraries were built with three rounds of nested PCR, modified from ARM-PCR. TCRdb independently ran MiXCR on the multiplex PCR reads; one entry per CDR3 protein. The sample consists of 220,000 or so distinct CDR3 sequences, around 71% of them appearing once. The germline V gene has CDR1 MNHEY and CDR2 SVGEGT. This CDR3 has 19 residues. V lost 2 bases to trimming and J lost 10 bases; unmatched junction nucleotides: 22. Study-wide results and caveats: Compared with tumor, normal lung showed significantly lower TCR diversity.

The chain is built from TRBV6-2 or TRBV6-3 and TRBJ2-1; 8 nucleotides line up with TRBD2. The sequenced material came from lung tumor tissue. The source of this sequence is a man aged 55 to 70 with non-small cell lung cancer. The CDR3 DNA is TGTGCCAGCAGTTACCCTACGGGGATGGTAGCGGGAAGAGGACAAGAGCAGTTCTTC. Amino acid sequence: CASSYPTGMVAGRGQEQFF.